This TCR beta chain was sequenced for a study of OX40 agonist ivuxolimab in advanced cancers. Study summary: Ivuxolimab was delivered to patients intravenously every 2 weeks at doses spanning 0.01 to 10 mg/kg.

Germline-derived CDR1 and CDR2 are SEHNR and FQNEAQ (reference sequence). The germline V and J ends were trimmed by 5 bases and 1 base, with 15 bases remaining between them. This CDR3 contains 16 residues. Generated by immunoSEQ multiplex PCR, the TCRdb table keeps only in-frame clones and is missing some. The sample lists more than 75,000 clones, roughly 84% occurring once. J is TRBJ2-1 and V is TRBV7-9, with a weak D call TRBD2 (5 bases). The input for sequencing was CD4+ or CD8+ T cells sorted from blood, taken in a trial of the OX40 agonist ivuxolimab. The receptor comes from an adult with an advanced solid tumor such as melanoma, head and neck, liver or kidney cancer. The CDR3 protein is CASSPPLRGSYNEQFF. CDR3 nucleotides: TGTGCCAGCAGCCCTCCTCTACGAGGGTCCTACAATGAGCAGTTCTTC.